A few counts support the clone carrying this T cell receptor (beta chain). Its specificity is unknown. TCRdb reprocessed the 5' RACE reads with MiXCR, giving one entry per CDR3 protein. Among fewer than 300,000 distinct CDR3 sequences, roughly 18% were seen once, and the ten largest hold more than 20%. This sample is part of a study of T-cell memory formation after mild COVID-19. Study observations and caveats: Clones shrinking between day 15 and 85 showed a balanced CD4/CD8 split, and those that grew later tilted toward CD4+. Researchers found some responding clones in pre-infection memory, a sign that cross-reactive memory joined. CD4+ clones that contracted lay mainly in CM and EM; CD8+ ones lay in EMRA.

Deletions cut 4 bases from V and 5 bases from J, with 9 bases between. CDR1 and CDR2 (germline): KGHDR, SFDVKD. The CDR3 runs 13 residues. The chain joins TRBV24-1 to TRBJ2-3; D is ambiguous. The receptor was derived from a man younger than 30 who had mild COVID-19 (a few samples of this study predate the infection). Cell type and time point are not known. The sample comprised PBMCs or a T cell subset sorted from them (not recorded which). CDR3 loop: CATSDTWGDTQYF. DNA for the CDR3: TGTGCCACCAGTGACACCTGGGGAGATACGCAGTATTTT.